This T cell receptor beta chain was captured in a study of blood T cell repertoires in COVID-19. Donors of Cohort 3 who recovered were those that had two negative PCRs, clearance, or symptom resolution. Here immunoSEQ multiplex PCR was the method, and the copy in TCRdb shows in-frame clones only, minus some. The table includes more than 350,000 clones, 87% detected once. CDR3 length equals 14 residues. Germline V gene data show CDR1 as LNHNV and CDR2 as YYDKDF (reference sequence). Trimming at V came to 8 bases and at J to 7 bases, leaving 14 bases not matched to a gene. The chain joins TRBV15 to TRBJ2-7; 7 nucleotides agree with TRBD2. Material for sequencing was PBMCs or T cells enriched from blood (not recorded which). The TCR comes from a woman aged 50 to 65 who had recovered from COVID-19. In DNA form, the CDR3 reads TGTGCCACCGCCTGGAGCGGGGTTGGGGAAGAGCAGTACTTC. Residues: CATAWSGVGEEQYF.